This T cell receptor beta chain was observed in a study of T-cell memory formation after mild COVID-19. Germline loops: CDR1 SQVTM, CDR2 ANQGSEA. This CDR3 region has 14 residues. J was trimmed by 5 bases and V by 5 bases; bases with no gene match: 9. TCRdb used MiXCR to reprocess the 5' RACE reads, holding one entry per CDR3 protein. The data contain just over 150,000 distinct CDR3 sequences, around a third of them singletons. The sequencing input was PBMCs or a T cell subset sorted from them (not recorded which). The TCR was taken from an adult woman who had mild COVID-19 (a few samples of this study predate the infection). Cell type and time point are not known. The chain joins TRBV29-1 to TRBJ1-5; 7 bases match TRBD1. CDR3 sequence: CSVSQDRFDQPQHF. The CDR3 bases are TGCAGCGTTTCCCAGGACAGGTTTGATCAGCCCCAGCATTTT.